A single sample is the source of the 11 T cell receptor beta chains below, sequenced in a study of shared clonotypes between healthy human individuals. Sequencing used immunoSEQ multiplex PCR; TCRdb keeps in-frame clones, though not all of them. This sample has hundreds of thousands of clones, with around 74% found just once. The sequenced material came from memory CD4+ T cells sorted from blood. Subset: CD45RA-negative fraction. The origin of the receptors is a woman aged 30 to 39 in good health.

In its sample, this clone was seen a few times. V and J are TRBV5-1 and TRBJ1-1, with D possibly being TRBD1 (5 bases). Trimming stripped 4 bases from V and 1 base from J, with 17 bases between. The length of the CDR3 is 16 residues. Germline V gene data show CDR1 as SGHRS and CDR2 as YFSETQ. This CDR3 reads CASSAVRDSQNTEAFF. The CDR3 DNA sequence: TGCGCCAGCAGCGCGGTCCGGGACTCACAGAACACTGAAGCTTTCTTT.

This clone was counted once. The chain couples TRBV29-1 to TRBJ2-7; the D gene is possibly TRBD2 (6 bases). Germline assignment: CDR1 SQVTM and CDR2 ANQGSEA. V lost 4 bases and J lost 0, with 7 bases in between. The CDR3 has 12 amino acids. In nucleotides, the CDR3 is TGCAGCGTTGCCGGGGGCTCCTACGAGCAGTACTTC. It specifies CSVAGGSYEQYF.

The CDR3 is CASSLALGGVDEQYF. The CDR3 bases are TGTGCCAGCAGCTTAGCGCTAGGGGGCGTGGACGAGCAGTACTTC. The rearrangement joins TRBV7-2 to TRBJ2-7, with TRBD1 identical over 7 bases. Germline assignment: CDR1 SGHTA and CDR2 FQGNSA. The V gene end was trimmed by 0 bases and the J gene end by 5 bases; junction bases not matched to a gene: 7. The length of the CDR3 is 15 residues.

V usage is TRBV28 and J usage is TRBJ2-5; 14 bases fit TRBD2. V shed 2 bases and J 6 bases; nucleotides not matched to a gene: 11. This CDR3 is built from 18 residues. Germline V CDR1 and CDR2: MDHEN, SYDVKM. The CDR3 coding sequence is TGTGCCAGCAGTTTAGGGGTAATGACTAGCGGGAGGGGGCAGACCCAGTACTTC. Its translation: CASSLGVMTSGRGQTQYF.

This clone has just one count. The CDR3 nucleotides are TGTGCCAGCAGCCCCCTGACAGCTAACTATGGCTACACCTTC. This translates into CASSPLTANYGYTF. This chain joins TRBV7-9 and TRBJ1-2, with a weak D call TRBD1 (5 bases). The CDR3 has 14 residues. V was clipped by 5 bases and J by 0 bases, with 10 bases between them. Looked up from germline, CDR1 is SEHNR and CDR2 is FQNEAQ (reference sequence). Supplemented by reference TRBV7-9 and TRBJ1-2, the full variable domain reads DTGVSQNPRHKITKRGQNVTFRCDPISEHNRLYWYRQTLGQGPEFLTYFQNEAQLEKSRLLSDRFSAERPKGSFSTLEIQRTEQGDSAMYLCASSPLTANYGYTFGSGTRLTVV.

The V gene is TRBV5-1, the J gene TRBJ2-7, with TRBD1 as a possible D gene (5 bases). Per germline, CDR1 SGHRS and CDR2 YFSETQ. The V end lost 0 bases, the J end lost 2 bases, and 15 bases lay between the germline ends. The CDR3 spans 16 residues. The CDR3 nucleotides are TGCGCCAGCAGCTTGGGACAGCCAACCCCCGCCTACGAGCAGTACTTC. It yields the protein CASSLGQPTPAYEQYF. Full variable domain (outside the CDR3, taken from reference TRBV5-1 and TRBJ2-7): KAGVTQTPRYLIKTRGQQVTLSCSPISGHRSVSWYQQTPGQGLQFLFEYFSETQRNKGNFPGRFSGRQFSNSRSEMNVSTLELGDSALYLCASSLGQPTPAYEQYFGPGTRLTVT.

This clone was counted a single time. The rearrangement joins TRBV6-5 to TRBJ1-1; D gene unclear. Germline V gene data show CDR1 as MNHEY and CDR2 as SVGAGI. The length of the CDR3 is 15 residues. V dropped 0 bases and J dropped 1 base, with 9 bases sitting between them. The DNA of the CDR3 is TGTGCCAGCAGTTACTCGATTTCGGAGAACACTGAAGCTTTCTTT. This gives the protein CASSYSISENTEAFF.

The chain joins TRBV18 to TRBJ1-2; 7 bases align to TRBD1. Germline CDR1 is KGHSH and CDR2 is LQKENI. The CDR3 runs 12 residues. V shed 5 bases, J shed 8 bases, and the junction held 5 bases outside the gene matches. The CDR3 DNA is TGTGCCAGCTCAACAGGGGCAGGGGGCTACACCTTC. This encodes CASSTGAGGYTF.

CDR3 bases: TGTGCCAGCAGTGTGGAGGAAGAGGAGGCCCAGTACTTC. Translating it yields CASSVEEEEAQYF. The chain has TRBV2 and TRBJ2-5; D may be TRBD2 (5 bases). CDR3 length equals 13 residues. The V gene lost 4 bases and the J gene lost 9 bases, with 15 bases spanning the gap. The germline gives CDR1 SNHLY, CDR2 FYNNEI.

The rearrangement uses TRBV5-1 and TRBJ2-1, with D maybe TRBD2 (6 bases). Trimming shortened V by 2 bases and J by 2 bases, and 14 bases separated the two germline ends. CDR3 length equals 16 residues. Germline CDR1 reads SGHRS; CDR2 reads YFSETQ. CDR3 residues: CASSFVAATAYNEQFF. The DNA for the CDR3 is TGCGCCAGCAGCTTCGTAGCGGCCACAGCCTACAATGAGCAGTTCTTC.

Points on this clone: At one end, the junction sequence differs from germline, possibly due to a read error. The genes are TRBV10-1 and TRBJ2-1; D is uncertain. The CDR3 totals 14 residues. The germline CDR1 and CDR2 sequences are WNHNN and SYGVQD (reference sequence). This CDR3 reads CASSESLSPSLRVF. CDR3 bases: TGCGCCAGCAGTGAGTCGTTATCCCCAAGCCTTCGAGTCTTC.